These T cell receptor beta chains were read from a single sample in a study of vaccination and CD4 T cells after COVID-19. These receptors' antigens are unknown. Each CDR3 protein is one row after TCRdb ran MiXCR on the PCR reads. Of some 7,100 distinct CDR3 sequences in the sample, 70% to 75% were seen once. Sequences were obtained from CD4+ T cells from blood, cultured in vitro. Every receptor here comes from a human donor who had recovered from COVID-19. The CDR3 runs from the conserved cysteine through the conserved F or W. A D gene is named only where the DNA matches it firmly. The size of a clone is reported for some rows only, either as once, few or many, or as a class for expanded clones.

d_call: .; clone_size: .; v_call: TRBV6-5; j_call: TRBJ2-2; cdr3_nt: .; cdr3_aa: CASSLGLAAFYEQYFGPGTGELFF
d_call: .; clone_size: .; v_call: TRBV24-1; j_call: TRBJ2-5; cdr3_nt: TGTGCCACCACTGACAGAGAGACCCAGTACTTC; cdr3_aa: CATTDRETQYF
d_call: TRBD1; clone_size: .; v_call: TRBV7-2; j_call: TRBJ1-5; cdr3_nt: TGTGCCAGCAGCCGGACAGGGCCCAATCAGCCCCAGCATTTT; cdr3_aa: CASSRTGPNQPQHF
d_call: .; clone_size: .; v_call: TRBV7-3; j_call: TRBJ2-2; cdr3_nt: TGTGCCAGCAGCTTAAGGGGGAAGGGGGAGCTGTTTTTT; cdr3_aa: CASSLRGKGELFF
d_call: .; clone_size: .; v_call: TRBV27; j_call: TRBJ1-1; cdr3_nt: TGTGCCAGCAGCTTACAGGGATACACTGAAGCTTTCTTT; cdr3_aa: CASSLQGYTEAFF
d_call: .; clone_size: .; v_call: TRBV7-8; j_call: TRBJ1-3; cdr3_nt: TGTGCCAGCAGCTTAGTGGGCCAGAGCTCTGGAAACACCATATATTTT; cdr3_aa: CASSLVGQSSGNTIYF
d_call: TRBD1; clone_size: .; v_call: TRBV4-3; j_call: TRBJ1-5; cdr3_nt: TGCGCCAGCAGCCAAAGACAGGGGGACCAGCCCCAGCATTTT; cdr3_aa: CASSQRQGDQPQHF
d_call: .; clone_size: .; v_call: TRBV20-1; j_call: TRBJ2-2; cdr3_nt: TGCAGTGCCCCGAGGGGAACCGGGGAGCTGTTTTTT; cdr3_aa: CSAPRGTGELFF
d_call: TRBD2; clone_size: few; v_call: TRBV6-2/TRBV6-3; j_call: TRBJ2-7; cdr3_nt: TGTGCCAGCATCCGCGGACTAGCGGGTTTCTACGAGCAGTACTTC; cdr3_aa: CASIRGLAGFYEQYF
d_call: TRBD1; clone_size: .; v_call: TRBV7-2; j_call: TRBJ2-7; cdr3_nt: TGTGCCACCGCGACAGGGGTGGAGCAGTACTTC; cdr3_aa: CATATGVEQYF
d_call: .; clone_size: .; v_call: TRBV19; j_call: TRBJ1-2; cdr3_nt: TGTGCCAGTAGTATCCCGGGGGTAGGCGGCTACACCTTC; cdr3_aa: CASSIPGVGGYTF
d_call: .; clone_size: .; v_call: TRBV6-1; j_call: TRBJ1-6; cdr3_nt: TGTGCCAGCACGGGTGGGCGGCGGGAAAATTCACCCCTCCACTTT; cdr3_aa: CASTGGRRENSPLHF
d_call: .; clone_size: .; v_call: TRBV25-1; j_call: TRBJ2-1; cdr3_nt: TGTGCCAGCACTAGTTTTGATGAGCAGTTCTTC; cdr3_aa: CASTSFDEQFF
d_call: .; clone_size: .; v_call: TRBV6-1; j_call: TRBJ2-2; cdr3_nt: TGTGCCAGCAGCCGCCCTAGCAGTTTTAGCACCGGGGAGCTGTTTTTT; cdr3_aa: CASSRPSSFSTGELFF
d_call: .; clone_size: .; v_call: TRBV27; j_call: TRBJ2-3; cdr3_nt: TGTGCCAGCAGTCCCGATAGCACAGATACGCAGTATTTT; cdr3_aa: CASSPDSTDTQYF
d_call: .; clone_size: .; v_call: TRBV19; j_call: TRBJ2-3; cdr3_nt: TGTGCCAGTAGTATCTGGACTCCCGGTGGTACAGATACGCAGTATTTT; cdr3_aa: CASSIWTPGGTDTQYF
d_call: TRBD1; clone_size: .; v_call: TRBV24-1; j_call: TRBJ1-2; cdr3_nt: TGTGCCACCAGGGGACAGGGAGCGGGAGGCTACACCTTC; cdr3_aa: CATRGQGAGGYTF